Presented here are 28 T cell receptor beta chains from one specimen sequenced in a study of blood T cell repertoires in COVID-19 (dated by TCRdb to 2019 to 2021). Receptors were amplified or captured by the immunoSEQ multiplex PCR assay. Not all clones reach the TCRdb copy of this immuneACCESS table, which keeps in-frame sequences only. Checked studies attribute under half of the gap to unresolved V genes and leave the rest unexplained. In all, the sample holds around 140,000 clones, and 75% to 90% of those were seen once. 2% to 2.5% of the sample is in the top ten clones. The sample consisted of peripheral blood. These receptors were obtained from a man over 45 with active COVID-19.

V and J are TRBV27 and TRBJ1-5; 7 bases map to TRBD1. V lost 6 bases to trimming and J lost 2 bases; unmatched junction nucleotides: 10. The CDR3 length is 16 residues. Germline V gene sequence: CDR1 MNHEY, CDR2 SMNVEV (reference sequence). The CDR3 is CASSATGKGRNQPQHF. The CDR3 region has the DNA TGTGCCAGCAGCGCGACAGGGAAGGGTCGCAATCAGCCCCAGCATTTT.

This clone has only a few counts. The chain employs TRBV4-1 and TRBJ1-6; D is ambiguous. V lost 1 base, J lost 1 base, and 14 bases lay in between. The V gene's germline CDR1 is MGHRA and CDR2 YSYEKL. The CDR3 runs 18 residues. CDR3 nucleotide sequence: TGCGCCAGCAGCCAAGCGGACGGGAAGTCTTCCTATAATTCACCCCTCCACTTT. Protein sequence: CASSQADGKSSYNSPLHF.

The rearrangement links TRBV9 to TRBJ2-5; a weak D match, TRBD1 (6 bases). Trimming cost V 4 bases and J 5 bases, with 12 bases left between them. The CDR3 has 13 amino acids. The V gene's germline CDR1 is SGDLS and CDR2 YYNGEE. The CDR3 DNA follows: TGTGCCAGCAGCCTACAGGGAATGGAGACCCAGTACTTC. It translates to CASSLQGMETQYF.

The chain employs TRBV5-1 and TRBJ2-5, with a possible D match to TRBD2 (6 bases). The CDR3 totals 15 residues. V was trimmed by 0 bases and J by 1 base, leaving 10 bases between them. The germline CDR1 and CDR2 sequences are SGHRS and YFSETQ. CDR3 in amino acids: CASSLVGGSQETQYF. The CDR3 region has the DNA TGCGCCAGCAGCTTGGTTGGGGGGAGCCAAGAGACCCAGTACTTC.

As DNA, the CDR3 is TGCGCCAGCAGCCCAAATCATGTGGGGGGGTCGACCCAAGATACGCAGTATTTT. It is translated as CASSPNHVGGSTQDTQYF. This sequence joins TRBV5-1 and TRBJ2-3; 7 bases agree with TRBD2. V lost 4 bases to trimming and J lost 5 bases; unmatched junction nucleotides: 19. This CDR3 contains 18 residues. Looked up from germline, CDR1 is SGHRS and CDR2 is YFSETQ.

The chain has TRBV3-1 (or the pseudogene TRBV3-2) and TRBJ1-3; 8 bases map to TRBD1. The V gene's germline CDR1 is LGHDT and CDR2 YNNKEL (reference sequence). The CDR3 runs 16 residues. V lost 4 bases, J lost 0 bases, and 5 bases stayed unmatched. This CDR3 is CASSPGTGNSGNTIYF. CDR3 coding DNA: TGTGCCAGCAGCCCAGGGACAGGAAACTCTGGAAACACCATATATTTT.

The chain uses TRBV7-8 and TRBJ1-3; D uncertain. Trimming left V 0 bases short and J 2 bases short, with 14 bases between. CDR1 and CDR2 (germline): SGHVS, FQNEAQ. This CDR3 region has 17 residues. As DNA, the CDR3 is TGTGCCAGCAGCTTAGCAACCGCCTCTATCCCTGGAAACACCATATATTTT. Translating gives CASSLATASIPGNTIYF.

This clone was seen only a few times. The rearrangement links TRBV4-2 to TRBJ1-6; 7 positions match TRBD1. Trimming took 0 bases from V and 10 from J; bases not matched to a gene: 9. The V gene's germline CDR1 is LGHNA and CDR2 YNFKEQ. The CDR3 spans 16 residues. CDR3 sequence reads: CASSQDPGTVGSPLHF. The CDR3 DNA reads as TGTGCCAGCAGCCAAGATCCCGGGACAGTAGGGTCACCCCTCCACTTT.

CDR3 region: CASSLYEGGPYNEQFF. CDR3 DNA: TGTGCCAGCAGCTTATACGAGGGGGGGCCTTACAATGAGCAGTTCTTC. The V gene is TRBV7-2, the J gene TRBJ2-1; TRBD2 is a possible D gene (7 bases). The germline V gene encodes CDR1 SGHTA and CDR2 FQGNSA. The CDR3 has 16 residues. V dropped 2 bases and J dropped 4 bases, with 15 bases sitting between them.

The chain employs TRBV3-1 (or the pseudogene TRBV3-2) and TRBJ2-4, with D possibly being TRBD1 (6 bases). CDR1 is LGHDT and CDR2 is YNNKEL in the germline V gene (reference sequence). V gave up 5 bases and J gave up 0 bases, with 14 bases separating them. The CDR3 sequence is 16 residues long. The CDR3 DNA sequence: TGTGCCAGCAGCGCCAGGACAGCCCTAGCCAAAAACATTCAGTACTTC. It specifies CASSARTALAKNIQYF.

The chain recombines TRBV20-1 with TRBJ2-7; D possibly corresponds to TRBD1 (5 bases). CDR3 length: 11 amino acids. Germline CDR1 and CDR2: DFQATT and SNEGSKA (reference sequence). V gave up 6 bases and J gave up 3 bases, with 9 bases separating them. The CDR3 DNA sequence: TGCAGTGCGACGGACAACTACGAGCAGTACTTC. Amino acid sequence: CSATDNYEQYF.

V gene TRBV5-1 combines with J gene TRBJ1-2; 10 bases map to TRBD1. Germline V CDR1 and CDR2: SGHRS, YFSETQ. V lost 4 bases to trimming and J lost 6 bases; unmatched junction nucleotides: 0. The CDR3 sequence is 12 residues long. In nucleotides, the CDR3 is TGCGCCAGCAGCGGGACAGGGGATGGCTACACCTTC. Encoded protein: CASSGTGDGYTF.

This chain links TRBV10-3 with TRBJ2-3, with a possible D match to TRBD2 (6 bases). Deletions cut 1 base from V and 4 bases from J, with 18 bases between. Germline CDR1 and CDR2: ENHRY and SYGVKD. The CDR3 contains 17 residues. In DNA, the CDR3 is TGTGCCATCAGTGAGTTTCCTGTGACTAGTAGCTCAGATACGCAGTATTTT. Translating gives CAISEFPVTSSSDTQYF.

The V call is TRBV10-1, the J call TRBJ2-7, with a possible D match to TRBD2 (6 bases). Looked up from germline, CDR1 is WNHNN and CDR2 is SYGVQD (reference sequence). The CDR3 spans 13 residues. Between the trimmed V and J ends, which lost 6 bases and 5 bases, there was a span of 14 bases. CDR3 residues: CASSLTSTHEQYF. CDR3 bases: TGCGCCAGCAGCCTCACTAGCACCCACGAGCAGTACTTC.

This chain uses TRBV5-1 with TRBJ2-5; 9 bases map to TRBD2. There are 16 residues in the CDR3. Trimming at V came to 4 bases and at J to 2 bases, leaving 9 bases not matched to a gene. Germline V gene data show CDR1 as SGHRS and CDR2 as YFSETQ. The CDR3 is CASSRLASGVQETQYF. The CDR3 region has the DNA TGCGCCAGCAGCCGCCTGGCTAGCGGGGTTCAAGAGACCCAGTACTTC. The full variable domain, its missing parts supplied by reference TRBV5-1 and TRBJ2-5, is KAGVTQTPRYLIKTRGQQVTLSCSPISGHRSVSWYQQTPGQGLQFLFEYFSETQRNKGNFPGRFSGRQFSNSRSEMNVSTLELGDSALYLCASSRLASGVQETQYFGPGTRLLVL.

This clone appeared a few times. This rearrangement joins TRBV20-1 to TRBJ1-5; D unclear. V dropped 3 bases and J dropped 3 bases, with 9 bases sitting between them. Germline CDR1 is DFQATT and CDR2 is SNEGSKA (reference sequence). The CDR3 sequence is 13 residues long. In DNA form, the CDR3 reads TGCAGTGCTAGTCGGGGAGACAATCAGCCCCAGCATTTT. Translating gives CSASRGDNQPQHF.

The gene calls are TRBV5-4 and TRBJ2-5; TRBD1 might be the D (6 bases). Germline V gives CDR1 SGHNT, CDR2 YYREEE (reference sequence). Trimming took off 0 bases at V and 5 bases at J, with 11 bases between the two ends. This CDR3 spans 14 amino acids. CDR3 loop: CASSLAGQGETQYF. CDR3 sequence (DNA): TGTGCCAGCAGCTTGGCCGGTCAGGGGGAGACCCAGTACTTC.

The chain carries TRBV7-2 and TRBJ1-6; D is uncertain. The CDR3 contains 12 residues. CDR1 and CDR2 (germline): SGHTA, FQGNSA. The V end lost 5 bases, the J end lost 5 bases, and 4 bases lay between the germline ends. The CDR3 DNA reads as TGTGCCAGCAGCCTAAATAATTCACCCCTCCACTTT. Translated, it gives CASSLNNSPLHF.

J is TRBJ1-1 and V is TRBV5-6; tentative D call: TRBD1 (5 bases). Trimming pared 6 bases from V and 4 bases from J, leaving 16 bases between. Germline CDR1 is SGHDT and CDR2 is YYEEEE. The CDR3 is 14 residues long. The CDR3 DNA reads TGTGCCAGCAACGTGCAGGGAATTGGCACTGAAGCTTTCTTT. It specifies CASNVQGIGTEAFF.

This chain uses TRBV4-1 with TRBJ2-3; the match to TRBD1 covers 10 bases. The V segment lost 0 bases and the J segment 5 bases; nucleotides outside the gene matches: 5. The CDR3 sequence is 16 residues long. Germline-derived CDR1 and CDR2 are MGHRA and YSYEKL. CDR3 sequence reads: CASSQDQTGGLDTQYF. For the CDR3, the DNA is TGCGCCAGCAGCCAAGATCAGACAGGGGGCCTAGATACGCAGTATTTT.

This chain links TRBV2 with TRBJ1-1; D may be TRBD1 (6 bases). The ends were cut back, 6 bases at V and 2 bases at J, with 13 bases in the middle. CDR1 SNHLY and CDR2 FYNNEI come from the germline V gene. The CDR3 is made up of 14 amino acids. The CDR3 here is CASSLQGLNTEAFF. Here the CDR3 DNA reads TGTGCCAGCAGCCTACAGGGATTAAACACTGAAGCTTTCTTT.

This chain links TRBV15 with TRBJ2-1; 8 bases are shared with TRBD2. The CDR3 is 19 amino acids. Germline V CDR1 and CDR2: LNHNV, YYDKDF (reference sequence). Germline trimming cut 2 bases from V and 6 bases from J; bases unmatched to any gene: 18. The DNA of the CDR3 is TGTGCCACCAGCAGACCCCCCGGACTAGCCTGGGGGGGTGGCAATGAGCAGTTCTTC. Its translation: CATSRPPGLAWGGGNEQFF.

The V gene is TRBV10-1, the J gene TRBJ1-5; 10 bases line up with TRBD1. Trimming removed 6 bases from V and 9 bases from J; junction bases left unmatched: 8. CDR3 length: 14 residues. CDR1 is WNHNN and CDR2 is SYGVQD in the germline V gene (reference sequence). The CDR3 spells CASRGQDRGGPQHF. DNA of the CDR3: TGCGCCAGCAGAGGACAGGACAGGGGGGGGCCCCAGCATTTT.

V gene TRBV10-2 combines with J gene TRBJ1-2; 8 bases fit TRBD1. J lost 2 bases, V lost 8 bases, and 4 bases had no gene match. The CDR3 loop spans 13 amino acids. CDR1 is WSHSY and CDR2 is SAAADI in the germline V gene. The CDR3 coding sequence is TGCGCCAGCGGACAGGGTCGGAACTATGGCTACACCTTC. Translating it yields CASGQGRNYGYTF.

This chain connects TRBV25-1 to TRBJ1-3; TRBD1 matches at 7 bases. CDR1 is MGHDK and CDR2 is SYGVNS in the germline V gene. V gave up 4 bases and J gave up 0 bases; unmatched junction bases: 3. The CDR3 is made up of 15 amino acids. Here the CDR3 DNA reads TGTGCCAGCAGTGCCCGACAGGGCTCTGGAAACACCATATATTTT. Protein sequence: CASSARQGSGNTIYF.

The V and J genes are TRBV30 and TRBJ1-5, with 7 bases aligning to TRBD1. This CDR3 is built from 15 residues. The V gene's germline CDR1 is GTSNPN and CDR2 SVGIG (reference sequence). J was trimmed by 4 bases and V by 4 bases; bases with no gene match: 10. The DNA for the CDR3 is TGTGCCTGGACCTGGACAGGTTGTAGGAATCAGCCCCAGCATTTT. It translates to CAWTWTGCRNQPQHF.

This clone appeared a few times. The CDR3 region is CASSPEQEDSSYEQYF. As DNA, the CDR3 is TGTGCCAGCAGCCCTGAACAAGAGGACAGTTCCTACGAGCAGTACTTC. The chain recombines TRBV3-1 (or the pseudogene TRBV3-2) with TRBJ2-7; weak D call: TRBD1 (6 bases). V shed 4 bases and J shed 1 base, with 17 bases lying between them. Germline values: CDR1 LGHDT, CDR2 YNNKEL (reference sequence). This CDR3 is 16 amino acids long.

The gene calls are TRBV6-2 or TRBV6-3 and TRBJ2-7, with D possibly being TRBD2 (6 bases). V lost 6 bases to trimming and J lost 1 base, with 16 bases between them. The CDR3 contains 15 residues. Per germline, CDR1 MNHEY and CDR2 SVGEGT. CDR3 sequence reads: CASSHLLAGSYEQYF. As DNA, the CDR3 is TGTGCCAGCAGCCACCTCCTTGCGGGGTCCTACGAGCAGTACTTC.